The entry below gives a single T cell receptor beta chain sequence along with its context. Its target is not known. These data belong to a study of cytomegalovirus exposure and HLA in healthy donors. Study at large: A prior analysis found roughly 100 million unique TCR beta sequences from about 179 million T cells. Study-wide results and limits: Researchers catalogued about 160 TCR beta chains as cytomegalovirus-associated.

This CDR3 has 15 residues. V was trimmed by 0 bases and J by 4 bases, leaving 14 bases between them. The V gene's germline CDR1 is SGDLS and CDR2 YYNGEE. The PCR made use of 60 Vbeta and 13 Jbeta primers. Here immunoSEQ multiplex PCR was the method, and the copy in TCRdb shows in-frame clones only, minus some. The sample holds 200,000 or so clones, 78% seen once. The sample consisted of PBMCs. The TCR comes from a woman under 40 in good health and CMV-seropositive. The V gene is TRBV9, the J gene TRBJ2-7, with D tentatively TRBD2 (5 bases). CDR3 coding DNA: TGTGCCAGCAGCGTAGGGCGCCGGGAAGGGTACGAGCAGTACTTC. Translating it yields CASSVGRREGYEQYF.